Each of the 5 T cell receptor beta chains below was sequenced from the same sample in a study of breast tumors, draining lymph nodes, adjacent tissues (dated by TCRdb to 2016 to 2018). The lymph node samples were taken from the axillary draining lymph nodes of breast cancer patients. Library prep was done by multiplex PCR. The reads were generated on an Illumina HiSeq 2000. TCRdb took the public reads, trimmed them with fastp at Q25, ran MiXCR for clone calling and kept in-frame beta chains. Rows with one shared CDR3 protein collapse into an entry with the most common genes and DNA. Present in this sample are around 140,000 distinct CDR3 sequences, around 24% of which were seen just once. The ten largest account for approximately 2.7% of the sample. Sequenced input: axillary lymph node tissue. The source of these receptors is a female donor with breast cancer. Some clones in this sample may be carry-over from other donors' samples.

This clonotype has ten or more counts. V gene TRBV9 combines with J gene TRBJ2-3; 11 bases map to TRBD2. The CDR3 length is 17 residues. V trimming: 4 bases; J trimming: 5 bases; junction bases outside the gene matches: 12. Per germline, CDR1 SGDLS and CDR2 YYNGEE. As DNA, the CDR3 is TGTGCCAGCAGCTTAAGTGGGCTAGCGGGAGGCATAGATACGCAGTATTTT. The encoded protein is CASSLSGLAGGIDTQYF.

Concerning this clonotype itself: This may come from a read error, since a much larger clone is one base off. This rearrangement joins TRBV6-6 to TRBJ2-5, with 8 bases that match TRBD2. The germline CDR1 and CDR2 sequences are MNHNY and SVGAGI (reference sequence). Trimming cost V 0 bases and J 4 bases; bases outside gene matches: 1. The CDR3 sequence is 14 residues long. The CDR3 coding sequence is TGTGCCAGCAGTTACTCCCTAGCGGGAGAGACCCAGTACTTC. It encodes CASSYSLAGETQYF.

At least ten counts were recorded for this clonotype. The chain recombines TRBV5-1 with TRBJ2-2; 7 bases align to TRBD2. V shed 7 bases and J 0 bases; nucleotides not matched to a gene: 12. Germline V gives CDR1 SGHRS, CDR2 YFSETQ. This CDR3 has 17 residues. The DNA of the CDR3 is TGCGCCAGCCGATGGTCCACCGGGACTACGAACACCGGGGAGCTGTTTTTT. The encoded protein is CASRWSTGTTNTGELFF.

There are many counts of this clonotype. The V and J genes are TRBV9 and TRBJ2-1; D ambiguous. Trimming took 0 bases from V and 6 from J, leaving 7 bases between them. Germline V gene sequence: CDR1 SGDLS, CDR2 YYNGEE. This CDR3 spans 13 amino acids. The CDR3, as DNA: TGTGCCAGCAGCGTAGATCAAGGCAATGAGCAGTTCTTC. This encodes CASSVDQGNEQFF.

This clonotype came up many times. The CDR3, as DNA: TGCAGTGCTAGAGATCGGGGTCGTCTGTACAATGAGCAGTTCTTC. Translated: CSARDRGRLYNEQFF. The rearrangement joins TRBV20-1 to TRBJ2-1; weak D call: TRBD2 (5 bases). CDR1 is DFQATT, CDR2 SNEGSKA, per germline (reference sequence). Trimming removed 0 bases from V and 4 bases from J, with 13 bases in between. The CDR3 has 15 residues.